Following are 8 T cell receptor beta chains from one sample sequenced in a study of CD8+ T cells in alopecia areata (dated by TCRdb to the late 2010s). Library preparation employed the immunoSEQ multiplex PCR assay. For TCR sequencing, RNA was extracted from every sample and reverse transcribed into cDNA to serve as template. TCRdb carries this immuneACCESS record with in-frame sequences only. Its versions omit some clonotypes, under half of them owing to an unresolved V gene in the studies checked, with the rest unexplained. The sample table lists 200,000 to 250,000 clones, more than 45% of them with a count of one. More than 0.4% of the sample goes to the ten largest clones. The label giving this sample's time point can be read as: baseline before oral tofacitinib. The sample in question was CD4+ T cells sorted from blood, obtained at week 0. Every receptor here comes from a human donor with alopecia areata.

This clone has just a few counts. The J gene is TRBJ2-3, the V gene TRBV9; maybe TRBD1 (6 bases). Trimming took 0 bases from V and 5 from J, leaving 16 bases between them. In germline, CDR1 is SGDLS, CDR2 YYNGEE. The CDR3 has 16 amino acids. The CDR3 nucleotides read TGTGCCAGCAGCGTAGCGTCCAGGGGAGCCCAAGATACGCAGTATTTT. It translates to CASSVASRGAQDTQYF. Together with reference TRBV9 and TRBJ2-3, the CDR3 gives the full variable domain: DSGVTQTPKHLITATGQRVTLRCSPRSGDLSVYWYQQSLDQGLQFLIQYYNGEERAKGNILERFSAQQFPDLHSELNLSSLELGDSALYFCASSVASRGAQDTQYFGPGTRLTVL.

In this sample, this clone turned up a few times. The CDR3 sequence: CASSLDLLGIEKSSYNEQFF. CDR3 DNA sequence: TGTGCCAGCAGCTTAGATTTGCTAGGAATCGAGAAGAGCTCCTACAATGAGCAGTTCTTC. This rearrangement joins TRBV11-3 to TRBJ2-1; D ambiguous. The V and J ends lost 0 bases and 0 bases respectively, with 21 bases between them. This CDR3 has 20 residues. CDR1 is SGHNT and CDR2 is YENEEA in the germline V gene.

The CDR3 DNA reads TGCGCCAGCAGCCAAGAACGGAGGGAAGGGCAGTACTTC. This gives the protein CASSQERREGQYF. The chain employs TRBV4-1 and TRBJ2-5, with a weak D call TRBD2 (6 bases). The germline CDR1 and CDR2 sequences are MGHRA and YSYEKL. The CDR3 length is 13 residues. V gave up 0 bases and J gave up 11 bases, with 13 bases separating them.

In this sample, this clone turned up a few times. The chain is built from TRBV5-6 and TRBJ2-7; 7 positions agree with TRBD2. This CDR3 contains 14 residues. The V and J ends lost 1 base and 3 bases, in that order; junction bases with no gene match: 4. Germline V gene lookup returns CDR1 SGHDT and CDR2 YYEEEE. Written as DNA, the CDR3 is TGTGCCAGCAGCTTGCCGGGGGGTATCTACGAGCAGTACTTC. It yields the protein CASSLPGGIYEQYF.

The chain has TRBV4-1 and TRBJ2-7; D may be TRBD2 (6 bases). The CDR3 totals 17 residues. Trimming cost V 0 bases and J 0 bases, with 15 bases left between them. Looked up from germline, CDR1 is MGHRA and CDR2 is YSYEKL. The CDR3: CASSQEGNGRTSYEQYF. CDR3 sequence (DNA): TGCGCCAGCAGCCAAGAGGGAAACGGGAGAACCTCCTACGAGCAGTACTTC.

The chain couples TRBV27 to TRBJ1-2; a possible D gene is TRBD1 (5 bases). V was clipped by 3 bases and J by 5 bases, with 10 bases between them. The CDR3 extends over 13 amino acids. Germline V gene data show CDR1 as MNHEY and CDR2 as SMNVEV (reference sequence). In nucleotides, the CDR3 is TGTGCCAGCAGTTTTCAGGGAACATATGGCTACACCTTC. Protein product: CASSFQGTYGYTF.

The chain joins TRBV2 to TRBJ1-5; 12 nucleotides align to TRBD1. Germline-derived CDR1 and CDR2 are SNHLY and FYNNEI. There are 15 residues in the CDR3. V shed 6 bases, J shed 3 bases, and the junction held 3 bases outside the gene matches. The CDR3 coding sequence is TGTGCCAGCAGGGGACAGGGGGCCATCAATCAGCCCCAGCATTTT. Its translation is CASRGQGAINQPQHF.

The chain recombines TRBV6-1 with TRBJ1-5, with D hard to call. The CDR3 has 17 amino acids. The V gene's germline CDR1 is MNHNS and CDR2 SASEGT. V was shortened by 4 bases and J by 6 bases, with 22 bases between the two germline ends. Here the CDR3 reads CASSGPLRRVRGQPQHF. CDR3 in DNA: TGTGCCAGCAGTGGCCCCCTTAGGAGGGTCCGGGGTCAGCCCCAGCATTTT.